The clone carrying this T cell receptor beta chain has only one observation. The record originates from a study of T cell responses to AZD1222 COVID-19 vaccine. Profiled with immunoSEQ multiplex PCR; TCRdb holds only in-frame clones, not every one. The data contain 120,000 to 150,000 clones, about 91% of them singletons. CDR1 is MGHRA, CDR2 YSYEKL, per germline. The CDR3 runs 14 residues. The ends lost 6 bases at V and 4 bases at J; junction bases unmatched: 6. The chain links TRBV4-1 to TRBJ1-1; the match to TRBD1 covers 9 bases. This receptor was identified in an adult in good health. Sequencing was performed on peripheral blood, taken on day 0 of AZD1222 vaccination. CDR3 amino acids: CASSGQGWATEAFF. Written as DNA, the CDR3 is TGCGCCAGCAGTGGACAGGGGTGGGCCACTGAAGCTTTCTTT.